The 26 T cell receptor beta chains reported below all come from one sample, sequenced in a study of Tregs in tolerant kidney transplant recipients. Repertoires were generated with immunoSEQ multiplex PCR, while TCRdb's copy carries only in-frame clones and drops some. The sample shows approximately 98,000 clones, around 90% of them seen only once. Specimen: CD4+ T cells from blood, collected before the transplant. These receptors originate from a human donor who received a combined kidney and bone marrow transplant.

V usage is TRBV6-5 and J usage is TRBJ1-4; D gene ambiguous. The CDR3 extends over 16 amino acids. Germline-derived CDR1 and CDR2 are MNHEY and SVGAGI. V gave up 4 bases and J gave up 0 bases, with 12 bases separating them. In DNA form, the CDR3 reads TGTGCCAGCAGTTCCCCTCGCGGGGCAACTAATGAAAAACTGTTTTTT. Protein sequence: CASSSPRGATNEKLFF.

V is TRBV10-1 and J is TRBJ1-1; D possibly corresponds to TRBD1 (5 bases). V lost 8 bases to trimming and J lost 7 bases, with 20 bases between them. This CDR3 contains 14 residues. Germline V gene data show CDR1 as WNHNN and CDR2 as SYGVQD (reference sequence). The CDR3 DNA is TGCGCCAGCCCAGCACCGACAGAGCAATATGAAGCTTTCTTT. Its protein product is CASPAPTEQYEAFF.

The gene calls are TRBV4-1 and TRBJ1-1, with D possibly matching TRBD1 (5 bases). Germline CDR1 is MGHRA and CDR2 is YSYEKL. The CDR3 contains 14 residues. Trimming stripped 3 bases from V and 1 base from J, with 9 bases between. The CDR3 DNA reads as TGCGCCAGCAGCCAGGGGCAGAAGAACACTGAAGCTTTCTTT. Translation gives CASSQGQKNTEAFF.

This chain links TRBV6-4 with TRBJ1-1, with a tentative D call TRBD1 (5 bases). V lost 8 bases and J 2 bases, leaving 12 bases between the germline ends. The CDR3 covers 13 residues. Germline V gene data show CDR1 as MRHNA and CDR2 as SNTAGT. The CDR3 DNA is TGTGCCAGCGGCCAGGGTCGCAACACTGAAGCTTTCTTT. This sequence encodes CASGQGRNTEAFF.

The genes are TRBV7-8 and TRBJ1-4, with 11 bases matching TRBD1. In germline, CDR1 is SGHVS, CDR2 FQNEAQ. The CDR3 extends over 16 amino acids. V dropped 5 bases and J dropped 8; count of bases not matched to a gene: 10. In DNA, the CDR3 is TGTGCCAGCAGCACTGGACAGGGGGCAAGGAAAGAAAAACTGTTTTTT. It encodes CASSTGQGARKEKLFF. The whole variable domain, filled in from reference TRBV7-8 and TRBJ1-4, reads GAGVSQSPRYKVAKRGQDVALRCDPISGHVSLFWYQQALGQGPEFLTYFQNEAQLDKSGLPSDRFFAERPEGSVSTLKIQRTQQEDSAVYLCASSTGQGARKEKLFFGSGTQLSVL.

The J gene is TRBJ1-3, the V gene TRBV7-2; TRBD1 matches at 7 bases. V lost 4 bases and J lost 2; bases outside the gene matches: 8. Germline loops: CDR1 SGHTA, CDR2 FQGNSA. This CDR3 has 16 amino acids. The CDR3 DNA is TGTGCCAGCAGCTCCCAAGGGGGCGGGACTGGAAACACCATATATTTT. Amino acids: CASSSQGGGTGNTIYF.

The gene calls are TRBV2 and TRBJ1-4, with TRBD1 matching over 7 bases. CDR1 is SNHLY, CDR2 FYNNEI, per germline. After removal of 1 base from V and 8 bases from J, the junction contained 4 bases not matched to a gene. This CDR3 is 14 amino acids long. The CDR3 DNA reads as TGTGCCAGCAGTGAAGACAGGGGTGGAGAAAAACTGTTTTTT. This codes for CASSEDRGGEKLFF.

This chain links TRBV6-5 with TRBJ2-7, with 12 positions matching TRBD2. The ends lost 7 bases at V and 5 bases at J; junction bases unmatched: 6. CDR1 and CDR2 (germline): MNHEY, SVGAGI. The CDR3 consists of 14 residues. The CDR3 loop is CASNRLAGADEQYF. CDR3 coding DNA: TGTGCCAGCAACCGACTAGCGGGAGCCGACGAGCAGTACTTC.

The chain uses TRBV5-1 and TRBJ1-1; D is perhaps TRBD1 (6 bases). Germline-derived CDR1 and CDR2 are SGHRS and YFSETQ. The CDR3 covers 14 residues. V was cut by 2 bases and J by 3 bases, with 11 bases left in between. In DNA, the CDR3 is TGCGCCAGCAGCTTTCAGGGGCTTGACACTGAAGCTTTCTTT. Translating gives CASSFQGLDTEAFF.

The chain couples TRBV30 to TRBJ2-7; a possible D gene is TRBD2 (6 bases). From germline, CDR1 is GTSNPN and CDR2 SVGIG (reference sequence). V was clipped by 0 bases and J by 0 bases, with 18 bases between them. CDR3 length: 17 residues. For the CDR3, the DNA is TGTGCCTGGAGTGTCGGTCGGACCTACGGGAGCTCCTACGAGCAGTACTTC. It yields the protein CAWSVGRTYGSSYEQYF.

V usage is TRBV7-2 and J usage is TRBJ1-3; tentatively, D is TRBD1 (5 bases). V was trimmed by 4 bases and J by 0 bases, leaving 7 bases between them. Germline V CDR1 and CDR2: SGHTA, FQGNSA. The CDR3 spans 14 residues. The CDR3 nucleotides read TGTGCCAGCAGCTCTACAGGCTCTGGAAACACCATATATTTT. It is translated as CASSSTGSGNTIYF. Combining the CDR3 with reference TRBV7-2 and TRBJ1-3 gives the whole variable domain GAGVSQSPSNKVTEKGKDVELRCDPISGHTALYWYRQSLGQGLEFLIYFQGNSAPDKSGLPSDRFSAERTGGSVSTLTIQRTQQEDSAVYLCASSSTGSGNTIYFGEGSWLTVV.

V is TRBV5-1 and J is TRBJ2-1; 8 nucleotides agree with TRBD2. The CDR3 extends over 17 amino acids. Germline V gene sequence: CDR1 SGHRS, CDR2 YFSETQ. With V trimmed by 4 bases and J by 0 bases, 9 bases remained unmatched. The CDR3 DNA is TGCGCCAGCAGCCGCACAACTAGCGGAGCCTCCTACAATGAGCAGTTCTTC. It specifies CASSRTTSGASYNEQFF.

The chain joins TRBV2 to TRBJ2-3; no clear D. The V gene lost 4 bases and the J gene lost 6 bases, with 8 bases spanning the gap. This CDR3 is built from 12 residues. Germline values: CDR1 SNHLY, CDR2 FYNNEI. In DNA form, the CDR3 reads TGTGCCAGCAGTGGGTACTCCGATACGCAGTATTTT. As protein: CASSGYSDTQYF.

This chain uses TRBV30 with TRBJ1-2; the D gene is possibly TRBD1 (6 bases). The V and J ends lost 1 base and 6 bases respectively, with 6 bases between them. The CDR3 has 11 residues. Per the germline V gene, CDR1 is GTSNPN and CDR2 is SVGIG (reference sequence). In DNA, the CDR3 is TGTGCCTGGAGTGCAGGGGATGGCTACACCTTC. It codes for CAWSAGDGYTF.

The chain recombines TRBV7-9 with TRBJ2-2; D possibly corresponds to TRBD1 (5 bases). Trimming cost V 5 bases and J 5 bases, with 12 bases left between them. The germline CDR1 and CDR2 sequences are SEHNR and FQNEAQ (reference sequence). The length of the CDR3 is 14 residues. The DNA of the CDR3 is TGTGCCAGCAGCCCTAATACAGGTACCGGGGAGCTGTTTTTT. It encodes CASSPNTGTGELFF.

The V call is TRBV29-1, the J call TRBJ2-3; D gene uncertain. The germline CDR1 and CDR2 sequences are SQVTM and ANQGSEA. The V gene lost 4 bases and the J gene lost 2 bases, with 7 bases spanning the gap. This CDR3 is built from 12 residues. CDR3 nucleotides: TGCAGCGTTGGGGCCAACACAGATACGCAGTATTTT. Translating it yields CSVGANTDTQYF.

The chain carries TRBV7-6 and TRBJ2-7, with D hard to call. The germline V gene has CDR1 SGHVS and CDR2 FNYEAQ. Trimming removed 2 bases at V and 0 bases at J, with 5 bases between. The CDR3 is 13 amino acids. CDR3 in amino acids: CASSLLDSYEQYF. For the CDR3, the DNA is TGTGCCAGCAGCTTACTAGACTCCTACGAGCAGTACTTC.

The chain recombines TRBV2 with TRBJ1-3, with no clear D. CDR3 length equals 16 residues. The germline CDR1 and CDR2 sequences are SNHLY and FYNNEI. Trimming cost V 7 bases and J 0 bases, with 16 bases left between them. The CDR3: CASIGGSKRSGNTIYF. In DNA form, the CDR3 reads TGTGCCAGCATCGGAGGCAGCAAACGCTCTGGAAACACCATATATTTT.

V usage is TRBV2 and J usage is TRBJ1-6; the match to TRBD1 covers 7 bases. The length of the CDR3 is 14 residues. Germline V gene data show CDR1 as SNHLY and CDR2 as FYNNEI. Losses at the gene ends were 5 bases for V and 7 bases for J; bases not matched to a gene: 5. The CDR3 loop reads CASSRDRDNSPLHF. The CDR3, as DNA: TGTGCCAGCAGTCGGGACAGAGACAATTCACCCCTCCACTTT.

The chain uses TRBV2 and TRBJ1-5; TRBD1 matches at 9 bases. From germline, CDR1 is SNHLY and CDR2 FYNNEI. V gave up 4 bases and J gave up 4 bases; unmatched junction bases: 2. This CDR3 region has 14 residues. The CDR3 sequence is CASSGGTGNQPQHF. The CDR3 DNA sequence: TGTGCCAGCAGTGGTGGGACAGGGAATCAGCCCCAGCATTTT.

The chain carries TRBV5-1 and TRBJ2-5; the D gene is possibly TRBD1 (5 bases). Trimming took off 5 bases at V and 5 bases at J, with 16 bases between the two ends. The germline CDR1 and CDR2 sequences are SGHRS and YFSETQ. The CDR3 has 14 amino acids. The CDR3 here is CASSAGLLWETQYF. In DNA, the CDR3 is TGCGCCAGCAGTGCAGGGCTACTTTGGGAGACCCAGTACTTC.

This chain uses TRBV9 with TRBJ2-3, with D perhaps TRBD2 (6 bases). V was pared by 4 bases and J by 6 bases, with 21 bases between. The CDR3 length is 16 residues. The germline gives CDR1 SGDLS, CDR2 YYNGEE. In DNA, the CDR3 is TGTGCCAGCAGCCCACCACCGGGACTTCAAATCGATACGCAGTATTTT. Amino acids: CASSPPPGLQIDTQYF.

V and J are TRBV7-2 and TRBJ1-4; possible D gene TRBD1, 6 bases. The CDR3 runs 15 residues. The germline gives CDR1 SGHTA, CDR2 FQGNSA. Trimming took off 7 bases at V and 0 bases at J, with 12 bases between the two ends. The CDR3 spells CASTRGGPTNEKLFF. The CDR3, as DNA: TGTGCCAGCACCAGGGGTGGGCCAACTAATGAAAAACTGTTTTTT.

This chain uses TRBV4-1 with TRBJ2-3; D perhaps matches TRBD2 (6 bases). CDR1 is MGHRA, CDR2 YSYEKL, per germline. With 4 bases removed from V and 6 bases from J, the gap between germline ends came to 14 bases. The CDR3 runs 14 residues. In DNA, the CDR3 is TGCGCCAGCAGCCTCGGGACTTCGAGGGATACGCAGTATTTT. Translation gives CASSLGTSRDTQYF.

Only a few counts were recorded for this clone. V usage is TRBV5-6 and J usage is TRBJ2-7; 11 bases are shared with TRBD2. CDR1 SGHDT and CDR2 YYEEEE come from the germline V gene. The CDR3 runs to 14 residues. V lost 2 bases to trimming and J lost 3 bases; unmatched junction nucleotides: 1. The CDR3 coding sequence is TGTGCCAGCAGCTTCGGGACTAGCGGCTACGAGCAGTACTTC. It specifies CASSFGTSGYEQYF.

The CDR3 reads CASSVTGSGRSDTQYF. The CDR3 region has the DNA TGTGCCAGCAGCGTCACAGGTAGCGGGAGATCTGATACGCAGTATTTT. The chain uses TRBV9 and TRBJ2-3; 9 bases are shared with TRBD2. Germline CDR1 and CDR2: SGDLS and YYNGEE. The CDR3 is 16 amino acids. Unmatched junction bases numbered 10, after V lost 2 bases and J lost 6 bases.